Each of the 28 T cell receptor beta chains below was sequenced from the same sample in a study of CD8 T cells in ankylosing spondylitis. TCRdb processed the 5' RACE reads anew with MiXCR; each CDR3 protein has one entry. Of some 95,000 distinct CDR3 sequences in the sample, roughly 8.8% were seen once. Material for sequencing was blood, either unsorted or a sorted T cell fraction (not recorded which). These receptors originate from a male donor with ankylosing spondylitis or in good health (not recorded which).

This clonotype has at least ten counts. The chain links TRBV20-1 to TRBJ2-5; no clear D. The germline CDR1 and CDR2 sequences are DFQATT and SNEGSKA (reference sequence). This CDR3 is 14 amino acids long. V lost 0 bases and J 6 bases, leaving 14 bases between the germline ends. CDR3 DNA: TGCAGTGCTAGAGATAACTTTATAGGGAAGACCCAGTACTTC. Amino acids: CSARDNFIGKTQYF.

With regard to this clonotype: Sequence at one end of the junction differs from germline and may be a read error. V and J are TRBV29-1 and TRBJ2-1; either TRBD1 or TRBD2 may fit D (5 bases each). The CDR3 has 14 amino acids. CDR1 and CDR2 from the germline V gene are SQVTM and ANQGSEA. The CDR3 spells CSVEGHGAYNEQFF. The CDR3 coding sequence is TGCAGCGTAGAAGGACACGGGGCCTACAATGAGCAGTTCTTC.

This clonotype was counted at least ten times. V usage is TRBV11-2 and J usage is TRBJ2-5; no reliable D call. The CDR3 extends over 14 amino acids. CDR1 is SGHAT, CDR2 FQNNGV, per germline. Trimming removed 0 bases at V and 5 bases at J, with 10 bases between. CDR3 sequence: CASSLDFEMETQYF. The CDR3 nucleotides are TGTGCCAGCAGCTTAGATTTCGAGATGGAGACCCAGTACTTC.

This clonotype turned up a few times. The chain's CDR3 is CASSHRENEQFF. CDR3 nucleotide sequence: TGTGCCAGCAGCCACAGGGAGAATGAGCAGTTCTTC. V usage is TRBV5-6 and J usage is TRBJ2-1; a weak D match, TRBD1 (6 bases). V was cut by 4 bases and J by 7 bases, with 9 bases left in between. The CDR3 extends over 12 amino acids. Looked up from germline, CDR1 is SGHDT and CDR2 is YYEEEE.

In its sample, this clonotype was seen many times. The gene calls are TRBV12-3 or TRBV12-4 and TRBJ2-7; a weak D match, TRBD2 (5 bases). The CDR3 loop spans 14 amino acids. Trimming left V 3 bases short and J 2 bases short, with 11 bases between. The CDR3: CASSLAGHTYEQYF. CDR3 in DNA: TGTGCCAGCAGTTTGGCGGGTCATACCTACGAGCAGTACTTC.

This clonotype was recorded at least ten times. The genes are TRBV20-1 and TRBJ1-5; D is possibly TRBD1 (5 bases). Germline CDR1 is DFQATT and CDR2 is SNEGSKA (reference sequence). V dropped 7 bases and J dropped 0 bases, with 10 bases sitting between them. The CDR3 totals 13 residues. The CDR3 is CSVQEYSNQPQHF. In DNA, the CDR3 is TGCAGTGTACAGGAGTATAGCAATCAGCCCCAGCATTTT.

This clonotype was found many times. The rearrangement links TRBV5-4 to TRBJ1-4, with D unclear. Trimming took 4 bases from V and 0 from J, leaving 10 bases between them. This CDR3 is built from 15 residues. CDR1 and CDR2 (germline): SGHNT, YYREEE (reference sequence). CDR3 loop: CASSAGRATNEKLFF. Here the CDR3 DNA reads TGTGCCAGCAGCGCCGGACGTGCAACTAATGAAAAACTGTTTTTT.

This clonotype was picked up many times. The CDR3 nucleotides read TGTGCCAGCAGACGAGTGGGGGGACAGGGAAGCACCGGGGAGCTGTTTTTT. Its protein product is CASRRVGGQGSTGELFF. The chain is built from TRBV7-9 and TRBJ2-2; 9 nucleotides align to TRBD1. Trimming at V came to 6 bases and at J to 4 bases, leaving 12 bases not matched to a gene. The germline V gene has CDR1 SEHNR and CDR2 FQNEAQ (reference sequence). The CDR3 sequence is 17 residues long. Full variable domain (missing parts from reference TRBV7-9 and TRBJ2-2): DTGVSQNPRHKITKRGQNVTFRCDPISEHNRLYWYRQTLGQGPEFLTYFQNEAQLEKSRLLSDRFSAERPKGSFSTLEIQRTEQGDSAMYLCASRRVGGQGSTGELFFGEGSRLTVL.

The gene calls are TRBV5-1 and TRBJ2-3; 7 positions match TRBD2. Trimming removed 0 bases from V and 4 bases from J; junction bases left unmatched: 8. Germline V gene lookup returns CDR1 SGHRS and CDR2 YFSETQ. The CDR3 runs 16 residues. For the CDR3, the DNA is TGCGCCAGCAGCTTGGAATCGTTAGCGGGCGCAGATACGCAGTATTTT. Translated: CASSLESLAGADTQYF.

This clonotype was seen at least ten times. DNA for the CDR3: TGTGCCAGCAGCTCGGGGACCCCGGGGGTCGATGAGCAGTTCTTC. This sequence encodes CASSSGTPGVDEQFF. V and J are TRBV11-3 and TRBJ2-1, with D possibly being TRBD2 (6 bases). Trimming stripped 4 bases from V and 8 bases from J, with 18 bases between. Germline V CDR1 and CDR2: SGHNT, YENEEA. The CDR3 extends over 15 amino acids. Variable domain in full (rest from reference TRBV11-3 and TRBJ2-1): EAGVVQSPRYKIIEKKQPVAFWCNPISGHNTLYWYLQNLGQGPELLIRYENEEAVDDSQLPKDRFSAERLKGVDSTLKIQPAELGDSAVYLCASSSGTPGVDEQFFGPGTRLTVL.

At least ten counts were recorded for this clonotype. V and J are TRBV5-6 and TRBJ2-1, with 8 bases that match TRBD2. The V and J ends lost 0 bases and 5 bases, in that order; junction bases with no gene match: 4. Germline assignment: CDR1 SGHDT and CDR2 YYEEEE. The CDR3 sequence is 15 residues long. The CDR3 loop is CASSLVGGAHNEQFF. The CDR3 DNA follows: TGTGCCAGCAGCTTGGTCGGGGGGGCACACAATGAGCAGTTCTTC.

This clonotype was recorded at least ten times. The V and J genes are TRBV28 and TRBJ2-7; TRBD1 agrees at 7 bases. Germline lookup yields CDR1 MDHEN and CDR2 SYDVKM. J lost 2 bases, V lost 6 bases, and 7 bases had no gene match. CDR3 length equals 14 residues. The CDR3 loop reads CASRRQGMPYEQYF. Here the CDR3 DNA reads TGTGCCAGCAGGCGACAGGGTATGCCCTACGAGCAGTACTTC.

In this sample, this clonotype turned up many times. This chain joins TRBV5-1 and TRBJ2-3; D is perhaps TRBD2 (6 bases). CDR3 size: 15 residues. CDR1 is SGHRS, CDR2 YFSETQ, per germline. Trimming took 4 bases from V and 0 from J, leaving 12 bases between them. CDR3 protein: CASSITSSSTDTQYF. CDR3 bases: TGCGCCAGCAGCATCACTAGCAGCAGCACAGATACGCAGTATTTT.

The V gene is TRBV7-9, the J gene TRBJ2-1; D remains unclear. Between the trimmed V and J ends, which lost 4 bases and 0 bases, there was a span of 13 bases. Germline CDR1 SEHNR, CDR2 FQNEAQ (reference sequence). This CDR3 comprises 16 residues. The CDR3 loop reads CASSSRLRSSYNEQFF. In DNA form, the CDR3 reads TGTGCCAGCAGCTCCCGGCTCAGGAGCTCCTACAATGAGCAGTTCTTC.

This clonotype was counted many times. Here the CDR3 DNA reads TGTGCCAGCAGTGATTTTCTGTTGAACCCCCTACCTGACAGGGGGCGTCGGAACACTGAAGCTTTCTTT. It translates to CASSDFLLNPLPDRGRRNTEAFF. The chain employs TRBV2 and TRBJ1-1; 10 nucleotides align to TRBD1. The V segment lost 3 bases and the J segment 1 base; nucleotides outside the gene matches: 26. This CDR3 spans 23 amino acids. The germline CDR1 and CDR2 sequences are SNHLY and FYNNEI.

This clonotype was seen at least ten times. This chain connects TRBV20-1 to TRBJ1-1; 7 bases match TRBD1. The V and J ends lost 6 bases and 7 bases, in that order; junction bases with no gene match: 20. Per the germline V gene, CDR1 is DFQATT and CDR2 is SNEGSKA (reference sequence). This CDR3 has 16 residues. This chain's CDR3 is CSAPMTGIVRTFEAFF. DNA of the CDR3: TGCAGTGCCCCTATGACAGGGATCGTAAGGACTTTTGAAGCTTTCTTT.

This clonotype was recorded many times. This rearrangement joins TRBV25-1 to TRBJ2-1; D is uncertain. The CDR3 has 13 residues. V was pared by 3 bases and J by 5 bases, with 8 bases between. Germline values: CDR1 MGHDK, CDR2 SYGVNS. This CDR3 reads CASSDPTNNEQFF. CDR3 DNA: TGTGCCAGCAGTGATCCCACAAACAATGAGCAGTTCTTC.

This clonotype was detected ten times or more. The CDR3 loop is CASSLPGLAANTGELFF. CDR3 DNA sequence: TGTGCCAGCAGCTTACCGGGACTAGCGGCGAACACCGGGGAGCTGTTTTTT. The chain combines TRBV7-6 with TRBJ2-2; 11 bases align to TRBD2. Germline CDR1 and CDR2: SGHVS and FNYEAQ. The CDR3 contains 17 residues. The ends lost 2 bases at V and 0 bases at J; junction bases unmatched: 2.

This clonotype was seen many times. The chain recombines TRBV20-1 with TRBJ2-7, with a tentative D call TRBD1 (5 bases). This CDR3 comprises 14 residues. CDR1 is DFQATT and CDR2 is SNEGSKA in the germline V gene (reference sequence). The V and J ends lost 0 bases and 1 base respectively, with 10 bases between them. The CDR3: CSARDQQGSYEQYF. CDR3 nucleotides: TGCAGTGCTAGAGATCAGCAGGGATCCTACGAGCAGTACTTC.

The rearrangement uses TRBV6-5 and TRBJ1-1; D unresolved. The CDR3 has 11 amino acids. Per germline, CDR1 MNHEY and CDR2 SVGAGI. The V gene lost 6 bases and the J gene lost 8 bases, with 10 bases spanning the gap. The CDR3 DNA reads as TGTGCCAGCAGCTCCGGAGAGGAAGCTTTCTTT. Translating gives CASSSGEEAFF.

This clonotype was observed at least ten times. J is TRBJ2-1 and V is TRBV5-1; 7 bases fit TRBD1. The germline V gene encodes CDR1 SGHRS and CDR2 YFSETQ. J was trimmed by 4 bases and V by 4 bases; bases with no gene match: 8. The CDR3 totals 15 residues. The CDR3 nucleotides read TGCGCCAGCAGCGCACCGGGACAGATGTACAATGAGCAGTTCTTC. Protein: CASSAPGQMYNEQFF.

This clonotype appeared many times. The V call is TRBV2, the J call TRBJ2-3; D is unresolved. Trimming took 7 bases from V and 6 from J, leaving 8 bases between them. The germline CDR1 and CDR2 sequences are SNHLY and FYNNEI. The CDR3 has 11 residues. The CDR3 here is CASMTYDTQYF. CDR3 sequence (DNA): TGTGCCAGCATGACCTATGATACGCAGTATTTT.

This chain connects TRBV7-9 to TRBJ2-5; D call uncertain. This CDR3 is 15 amino acids long. Germline V gene lookup returns CDR1 SEHNR and CDR2 FQNEAQ (reference sequence). V lost 5 bases and J 2 bases, leaving 15 bases between the germline ends. CDR3 loop: CASSPLLSTQETQYF. The CDR3 DNA is TGTGCCAGCAGCCCCCTACTCTCAACGCAAGAGACCCAGTACTTC.

This clonotype was counted many times. This chain links TRBV15 with TRBJ2-1; 8 nucleotides match TRBD2. The CDR3 contains 14 residues. CDR1 is LNHNV and CDR2 is YYDKDF in the germline V gene (reference sequence). V shed 5 bases, J shed 8 bases, and the junction held 8 bases outside the gene matches. CDR3 loop: CATSLDRGGHEQFF. CDR3 DNA: TGTGCCACCAGCCTCGACCGCGGGGGGCATGAGCAGTTCTTC. The whole variable domain, filled in from reference TRBV15 and TRBJ2-1, reads DAMVIQNPRYQVTQFGKPVTLSCSQTLNHNVMYWYQQKSSQAPKLLFHYYDKDFNNEADTPDNFQSRRPNTSFCFLDIRSPGLGDTAMYLCATSLDRGGHEQFFGPGTRLTVL.

At least ten counts were recorded for this clonotype. The V call is TRBV10-3, the J call TRBJ1-4; 9 bases map to TRBD1. Germline CDR1 is ENHRY and CDR2 is SYGVKD. This CDR3 is 15 amino acids long. V was pared by 6 bases and J by 5 bases, with 7 bases of the junction left unmatched. The CDR3 DNA is TGTGCCATCAGCGCTACCGGGACAGGGAATGAAAAACTGTTTTTT. It is translated as CAISATGTGNEKLFF.

This clonotype was observed a handful of times. This sequence joins TRBV7-9 and TRBJ2-3; D is possibly TRBD2 (5 bases). The CDR3 sequence is 13 residues long. V lost 7 bases and J lost 6, with 14 bases in between. Looked up from germline, CDR1 is SEHNR and CDR2 is FQNEAQ (reference sequence). CDR3 in DNA: TGTGCCAGCATGGGAGCACCCCGTGATACGCAGTATTTT. It encodes CASMGAPRDTQYF.

This clonotype was picked up many times. This chain uses TRBV6-1 with TRBJ2-3, with 11 bases lining up with TRBD2. The germline V gene has CDR1 MNHNS and CDR2 SASEGT. This CDR3 has 14 residues. J was trimmed by 7 bases and V by 6 bases; bases with no gene match: 6. CDR3 nucleotide sequence: TGTGCCAGCAGAACTAGCGGGGGAGGAAATACGCAGTATTTT. This gives the protein CASRTSGGGNTQYF.

In its sample, this clonotype was seen many times. The chain has TRBV5-1 and TRBJ1-4; D perhaps matches TRBD1 (6 bases). V was shortened by 4 bases and J by 8 bases, with 18 bases between the two germline ends. CDR3 length: 15 amino acids. Germline values: CDR1 SGHRS, CDR2 YFSETQ. The CDR3 DNA reads TGCGCCAGCAGCACCGGGACCCCCGGGGGCGAAAAACTGTTTTTT. Protein: CASSTGTPGGEKLFF.